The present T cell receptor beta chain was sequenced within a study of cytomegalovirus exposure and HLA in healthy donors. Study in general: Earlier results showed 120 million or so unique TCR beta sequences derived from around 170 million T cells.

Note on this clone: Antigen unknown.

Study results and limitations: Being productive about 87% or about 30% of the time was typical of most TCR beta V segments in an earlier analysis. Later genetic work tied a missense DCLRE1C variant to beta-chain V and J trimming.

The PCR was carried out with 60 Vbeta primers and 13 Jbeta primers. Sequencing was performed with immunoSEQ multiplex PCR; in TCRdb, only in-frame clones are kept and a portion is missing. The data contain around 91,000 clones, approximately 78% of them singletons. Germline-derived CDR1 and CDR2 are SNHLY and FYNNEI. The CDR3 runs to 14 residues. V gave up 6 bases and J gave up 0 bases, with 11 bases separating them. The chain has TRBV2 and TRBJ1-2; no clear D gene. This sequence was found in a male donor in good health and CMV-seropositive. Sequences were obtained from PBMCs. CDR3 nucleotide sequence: TGTGCCAGCAGGGCCGGGGAAACTAACTATGGCTACACCTTC. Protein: CASRAGETNYGYTF.